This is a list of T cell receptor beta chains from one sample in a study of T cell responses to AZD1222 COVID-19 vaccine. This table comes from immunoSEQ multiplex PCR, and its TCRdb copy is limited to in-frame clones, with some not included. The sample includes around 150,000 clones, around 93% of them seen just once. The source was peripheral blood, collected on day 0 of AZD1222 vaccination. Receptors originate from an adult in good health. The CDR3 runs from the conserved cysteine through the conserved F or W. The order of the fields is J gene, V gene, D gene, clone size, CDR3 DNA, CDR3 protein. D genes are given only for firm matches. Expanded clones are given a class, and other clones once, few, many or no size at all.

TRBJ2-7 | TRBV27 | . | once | TGTGCCAGCAGTTTATCGTTCGCGGGCTCCTACGAGCAGTACTTC | CASSLSFAGSYEQYF
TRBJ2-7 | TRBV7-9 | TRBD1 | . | TGTGCCAGCAGCTCGGGACAGGCGGCATACGAGCAGTACTTC | CASSSGQAAYEQYF
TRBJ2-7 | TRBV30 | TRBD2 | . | TGTGCCACCTCAACCCCCGGGACTAGCGGATACGAGCAGTACTTC | CATSTPGTSGYEQYF
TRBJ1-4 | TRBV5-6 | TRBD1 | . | TGTGCCAGCAGCTCCGGACAGGGAAGTGAAAAACTGTTTTTT | CASSSGQGSEKLFF
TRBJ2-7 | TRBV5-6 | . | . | TGTGCCAGCAGCTCGGGACTGGACGCCTACGAGCAGTACTTC | CASSSGLDAYEQYF
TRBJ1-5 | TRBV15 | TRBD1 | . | TGTGCCACCAGCAGGGCCCGGGACAGTAGTAGCAATCAGCCCCAGCATTTT | CATSRARDSSSNQPQHF
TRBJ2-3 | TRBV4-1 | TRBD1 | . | TGCGCCAGCAGCCAAGGGACAGGGTCTACAGATACGCAGTATTTT | CASSQGTGSTDTQYF
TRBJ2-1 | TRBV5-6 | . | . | TGTGCCAGCAGATCTACGGGGGCGGGAATACTCAATGAGCAGTTCTTC | CASRSTGAGILNEQFF
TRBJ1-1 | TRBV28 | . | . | TGTGCCAGCGGTTCTGAGGAGTACACTGAAGCTTTCTTT | CASGSEEYTEAFF
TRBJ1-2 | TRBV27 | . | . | TGTGCCAGCAGTTCAAGGGCTAACGGACCGCCCTATGGCTACACCTTC | CASSSRANGPPYGYTF
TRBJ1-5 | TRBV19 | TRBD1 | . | TGTGCCAGTAGACAGGGGGACGGGAGGTATAGCAATCAGCCCCAGCATTTT | CASRQGDGRYSNQPQHF
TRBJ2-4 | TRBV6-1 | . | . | TGTGCCAGCAGTGAAGTGGGGGACATTCAGTACTTC | CASSEVGDIQYF
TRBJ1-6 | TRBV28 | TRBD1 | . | TGTGCCAGCAGTTTTTCCCCGGGACAGAGAAATTCACCCCTCCACTTT | CASSFSPGQRNSPLHF
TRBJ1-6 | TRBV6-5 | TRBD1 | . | TGTGCCAGCAAACAGGGGGCGATTTCACCCCTCCACTTT | CASKQGAISPLHF
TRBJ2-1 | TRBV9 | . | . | TGTGCCAGCAGCGCCACAGAGAGCTCCTACAATGAGCAGTTCTTC | CASSATESSYNEQFF
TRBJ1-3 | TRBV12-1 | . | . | TGTGCCAGCAGACCCCGGAACACCATATATTTT | CASRPRNTIYF
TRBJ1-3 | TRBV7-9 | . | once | TGTGCCAGCCGGCTCCTGGCCAACTCTGGAAACACCATATATTTT | CASRLLANSGNTIYF
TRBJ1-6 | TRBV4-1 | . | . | TGCGCCAGCAGCCAAGATCGGGGGACGCTTGAGGGGTCACCCCTCCACTTT | CASSQDRGTLEGSPLHF
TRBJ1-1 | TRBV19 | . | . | TGTGCCAGTGGGGCAGCGTTGAACACTGAAGCTTTCTTT | CASGAALNTEAFF
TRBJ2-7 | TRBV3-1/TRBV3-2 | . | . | TGTGCCAGCAGCCAAGTCCCCAGGGGGGCCTACGAGCAGTACTTC | CASSQVPRGAYEQYF
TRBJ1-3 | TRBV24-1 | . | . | TGTGCCACCAGCCACACGGGAGGAAACACCATATATTTT | CATSHTGGNTIYF
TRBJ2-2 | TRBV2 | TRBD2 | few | TGTGCCAGCACCGGGGGGGCCGGCGGGGAGCTGTTTTTT | CASTGGAGGELFF
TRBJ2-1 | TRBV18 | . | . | TGTGCCAGCCGACAGGACAATGAGCAGTTCTTC | CASRQDNEQFF